Listed below are T cell receptor beta chains from one sample, sequenced in a study of CD8 T cells in Susac syndrome. One entry per CDR3 protein results from TCRdb running MiXCR on the immunoSEQ multiplex PCR reads. In the table there are around 200,000 distinct CDR3 sequences, 85% to 95% of which are singletons. Material: CD4+ T cells from PBMCs. The receptors were gathered from a human donor with multiple sclerosis. Both conserved end residues are part of each CDR3.

>TRBJ2-1|TRBV24-1
CATSDTRDSVRKQFF
>TRBJ2-6|TRBV11-2
CASSLTGANVLTF
>TRBJ1-2|TRBV20-1
CSADAGRGVSEGYTF
>TRBJ2-1|TRBV15
CATSRVVGSSYNEQFF
>TRBJ1-5|TRBV11-2
CASSGSYSNQPQHF
>TRBJ2-1|TRBV6-5
CASSYKAMTYLNEQFF
>TRBJ2-6|TRBV20-1
CSARGNRSTNVLTF
>TRBJ2-5|TRBV5-1
CASSRQGARETQYF
>TRBJ2-3|TRBV30
CAWSVVGRDTQYF
>TRBJ1-4|TRBV14
CASSRNRESNEKLFF
>TRBJ2-7|TRBV29-1
CSVPSGGNEQYF
>TRBJ1-5|TRBV11-2
CASSLGGYLDNQPQHF
>TRBJ1-1|TRBV30
CAWSPSGLEAFF
>TRBJ2-4|TRBV30
CAWSGGQGRAKNIQYF
>TRBJ1-5|TRBV3-1
CASSRGTAYQPQHF
>TRBJ2-2|TRBV5-4
CASLAGGPGNTGELFF
>TRBJ1-4|TRBV29-1
CSAEKGQGEEKLFF
>TRBJ1-1|TRBV9
CASSFRQGAGTEAFF
>TRBJ1-5|TRBV20-1
CSALTPSNQPQHF
>TRBJ2-6|TRBV11-2
CASSLDRVPFSGANVLTF
>TRBJ2-1|TRBV5-6
CASSSRGVRSYNEQFF
>TRBJ1-1|TRBV20-1
CSPRQTKDTEAFF
>TRBJ1-2|TRBV12-3/TRBV12-4
CASTNSQGAYGYTF
>TRBJ2-2|TRBV9
CASSVVETTGELFF
>TRBJ1-4|TRBV23-1
CASSTSGTGDEKLFF
>TRBJ2-6|TRBV19
CASNPVVSGANVLTF
>TRBJ2-3|TRBV12-3/TRBV12-4
CASSLWWSGGADTQYF
>TRBJ1-1|TRBV20-1
CSAPDRERGTEAFF
>TRBJ1-3|TRBV29-1
CSGSRGLGNTIYF
>TRBJ2-4|TRBV20-1
CSAWTGGAAKNIQYF
>TRBJ1-5|TRBV10-3
CASKAGDRGSSNQPQHF
>TRBJ1-2|TRBV20-1
CSARKGDHGYTF
>TRBJ1-6|TRBV20-1
CSAREAGDSPLHF
>TRBJ2-1|TRBV4-1
CASSQMLAGGNNEQFF
>TRBJ2-3|TRBV30
CAWSAGGNPGDTQYF
>TRBJ1-2|TRBV7-9
CASSRDFGQRTNYGYTF
>TRBJ2-3|TRBV20-1
CSARVLAGGTDTQYF
>TRBJ2-5|TRBV9
CASSVRGAVGEETQYF
>TRBJ1-2|TRBV18
CASSRESYGYTF
>TRBJ1-6|TRBV14
CASSQVRNYNSPLHF
>TRBJ1-5|TRBV7-2
CASSAHGSGTGNQPQHF
>TRBJ1-6|TRBV20-1
CSAAKVSSSYNSPLHF
>TRBJ2-1|TRBV29-1
CSVVGRSSYNEQFF
>TRBJ1-6|TRBV30
CAWRNRTGGTSPLHF
>TRBJ1-1|TRBV23-1
CASTINPGQRNTEAFF
>TRBJ2-5|TRBV2
CASNRDRHQETQYF
>TRBJ2-7|TRBV7-8
CAAGAGQGNGEQYF
>TRBJ2-7|TRBV29-1
CSVAQGVYEQYF
>TRBJ2-4|TRBV27
CASSLYREGNIQYF
>TRBJ1-1|TRBV3-1
CASSQGEVGEAFF